Below are 24 T cell receptor beta chains sequenced from a single sample in a study of blood T cell repertoires in COVID-19. Measured with immunoSEQ multiplex PCR; TCRdb has only the in-frame clones, and not every one. The sample shows about 99,000 clones, roughly 82% of them seen only once. The sample comprised peripheral blood. The receptors stem from a man aged 60-69 years with acute or convalescent COVID-19.

The V gene is TRBV5-4, the J gene TRBJ1-1; TRBD1 matches 8 bases. J was trimmed by 10 bases and V by 1 base; bases with no gene match: 6. The CDR3 consists of 13 residues. Germline CDR1 SGHNT, CDR2 YYREEE (reference sequence). The chain's CDR3 is CASSLSTGAVAFF. The DNA for the CDR3 is TGTGCCAGCAGCTTGTCGACAGGGGCGGTAGCTTTCTTT.

The V call is TRBV14, the J call TRBJ2-1; 11 nucleotides agree with TRBD2. The germline CDR1 and CDR2 sequences are SGHDN and FVKESK. V shed 7 bases and J 8 bases; nucleotides not matched to a gene: 10. The CDR3 runs to 15 residues. DNA for the CDR3: TGTGCCAGCAACAAAATAGCGGGGGGGCAAGATGAGCAGTTCTTC. As protein: CASNKIAGGQDEQFF.

This clone was recorded only once. The chain is built from TRBV5-8 and TRBJ1-3; possible D gene TRBD1, 5 bases. CDR1 SGHTS and CDR2 YDEGEE come from the germline V gene. This CDR3 is 14 amino acids long. The V end lost 0 bases, the J end lost 8 bases, and 12 bases lay between the germline ends. This CDR3 reads CASSLVEGRHTIYF. The CDR3 DNA sequence: TGTGCCAGCAGCTTGGTGGAGGGGAGGCACACCATATATTTT.

The chain recombines TRBV5-1 with TRBJ2-5; 15 bases match TRBD2. With V trimmed by 4 bases and J by 5 bases, 6 bases remained unmatched. Germline CDR1 is SGHRS and CDR2 is YFSETQ. This CDR3 is 16 amino acids long. The CDR3 region is CASSQWTSGREETQYF. The CDR3 DNA is TGCGCCAGCAGCCAATGGACTAGCGGGAGGGAGGAGACCCAGTACTTC.

This clone was seen only a few times. This rearrangement joins TRBV6-1 to TRBJ1-1, with 11 bases fitting TRBD1. The length of the CDR3 is 16 residues. Per the germline V gene, CDR1 is MNHNS and CDR2 is SASEGT. Trimming removed 1 base from V and 1 base from J; junction bases left unmatched: 2. CDR3 sequence: CASSEEGTGGNTEAFF. The CDR3 nucleotides are TGTGCCAGCAGTGAAGAGGGGACAGGGGGGAACACTGAAGCTTTCTTT.

The chain carries TRBV24-1 and TRBJ2-1, with 12 bases fitting TRBD2. J lost 5 bases, V lost 4 bases, and 5 bases had no gene match. From germline, CDR1 is KGHDR and CDR2 SFDVKD. This CDR3 is built from 16 residues. The CDR3 DNA sequence: TGTGCCACCAGTGACTCTAGCGGGAGGGTTGACAATGAGCAGTTCTTC. This gives the protein CATSDSSGRVDNEQFF.

V is TRBV19 and J is TRBJ1-2, with D maybe TRBD1 (6 bases). The ends were cut back, 1 base at V and 6 bases at J, with 12 bases in the middle. The CDR3 loop spans 14 amino acids. Germline CDR1 reads LNHDA; CDR2 reads SQIVND (reference sequence). The CDR3 protein is CASSIVAAGDGYTF. DNA of the CDR3: TGTGCCAGTAGTATAGTCGCGGCAGGGGATGGCTACACCTTC.

The V gene is TRBV9, the J gene TRBJ2-1, with TRBD2 matching 7 bases. V shed 1 base, J shed 6 bases, and the junction held 10 bases outside the gene matches. Germline assignment: CDR1 SGDLS and CDR2 YYNGEE. The CDR3 loop spans 16 amino acids. For the CDR3, the DNA is TGTGCCAGCAGCGTACGGGGGGACTCCACTGGCAATGAGCAGTTCTTC. It encodes CASSVRGDSTGNEQFF.

This chain joins TRBV3-1 (or the pseudogene TRBV3-2) and TRBJ2-2; D may be TRBD1 (6 bases). Between the trimmed V and J ends, which lost 3 bases and 3 bases, there was a span of 11 bases. Per germline, CDR1 LGHDT and CDR2 YNNKEL (reference sequence). The CDR3 is 15 residues long. CDR3: CASSHRDTYTGELFF. CDR3 nucleotides: TGTGCCAGCAGCCACCGGGACACTTACACCGGGGAGCTGTTTTTT.

The CDR3 bases are TGTGCCAGTAGCCCGACAGGGGGAATGGGTAATTCACCCCTCCACTTT. It is translated as CASSPTGGMGNSPLHF. J is TRBJ1-6 and V is TRBV19; 9 bases align to TRBD1. Per germline, CDR1 LNHDA and CDR2 SQIVND (reference sequence). This CDR3 region has 16 residues. Losses at the gene ends were 6 bases for V and 6 bases for J; bases not matched to a gene: 9.

The chain combines TRBV4-2 with TRBJ2-7; D may be TRBD2 (5 bases). V was trimmed by 0 bases and J by 0 bases, leaving 12 bases between them. The CDR3 runs 16 residues. The germline gives CDR1 LGHNA, CDR2 YNFKEQ. The CDR3 loop reads CASSQDLGLGSYEQYF. Here the CDR3 DNA reads TGTGCCAGCAGCCAAGATCTAGGACTGGGCTCCTACGAGCAGTACTTC.

This clone was seen just once. The chain employs TRBV7-2 and TRBJ2-2, with D tentatively TRBD1 (6 bases). Germline V gene lookup returns CDR1 SGHTA and CDR2 FQGNSA. The CDR3 length is 13 residues. The germline V and J ends were trimmed by 5 bases and 7 bases, with 11 bases remaining between them. CDR3: CASSAYRDGELFF. CDR3 sequence (DNA): TGTGCCAGCAGCGCGTACAGGGACGGGGAGCTGTTTTTT.

J is TRBJ2-7 and V is TRBV11-2; 9 bases line up with TRBD2. Looked up from germline, CDR1 is SGHAT and CDR2 is FQNNGV. CDR3 length: 16 residues. J gave up 5 bases and V 0 bases, and 8 bases lay outside the gene matches. The CDR3 loop reads CASSLDRSSGNHEQYF. The CDR3 DNA reads as TGTGCCAGCAGCTTAGATCGTTCTAGCGGGAACCACGAGCAGTACTTC. The full variable domain, rest sourced from reference TRBV11-2 and TRBJ2-7, is EAGVAQSPRYKIIEKRQSVAFWCNPISGHATLYWYQQILGQGPKLLIQFQNNGVVDDSQLPKDRFSAERLKGVDSTLKIQPAKLEDSAVYLCASSLDRSSGNHEQYFGPGTRLTVT.

This clone was counted a few times. The V call is TRBV12-3 or TRBV12-4, the J call TRBJ1-3, with TRBD1 matching over 9 bases. The CDR3 runs 13 residues. The V segment lost 3 bases and the J segment 8 bases; nucleotides outside the gene matches: 2. The CDR3 DNA is TGTGCCAGCAGTTTGGGACAGGGCTACACCATATATTTT. Amino acid sequence: CASSLGQGYTIYF.

The chain uses TRBV6-5 and TRBJ1-1; no definite D call. Germline CDR1 is MNHEY and CDR2 is SVGAGI. With 0 bases removed from V and 2 bases from J, the gap between germline ends came to 10 bases. The CDR3 contains 15 residues. CDR3 sequence reads: CASSYSLRQNTEAFF. In DNA form, the CDR3 reads TGTGCCAGCAGTTACTCCCTCAGGCAAAACACTGAAGCTTTCTTT.

V and J are TRBV5-1 and TRBJ2-2, with 8 bases lining up with TRBD1. The CDR3 sequence is 16 residues long. V shed 0 bases and J 2 bases; nucleotides not matched to a gene: 3. CDR1 is SGHRS, CDR2 YFSETQ, per germline. The CDR3: CASSLVGQGNTGELFF. The DNA for the CDR3 is TGCGCCAGCAGCTTGGTCGGACAGGGAAACACCGGGGAGCTGTTTTTT.

The genes are TRBV5-5 and TRBJ1-6; no clear D. This CDR3 has 13 residues. Trimming pared 0 bases from V and 7 bases from J, leaving 5 bases between. Germline CDR1 is SGHKS and CDR2 is YYEKEE (reference sequence). CDR3 coding DNA: TGTGCCAGCAGCTTGGAACAGAATTCACCCCTCCACTTT. It codes for CASSLEQNSPLHF.

This clone showed up just once. J is TRBJ1-1 and V is TRBV11-2, with D unresolved. The CDR3 has 14 residues. Germline CDR1 and CDR2: SGHAT and FQNNGV. V lost 5 bases, J lost 4 bases, and 14 bases lay in between. CDR3 bases: TGTGCCAGCAGCCCGAGGGTTGAGGGCACTGAAGCTTTCTTT. Amino acids: CASSPRVEGTEAFF.

The chain is built from TRBV2 and TRBJ1-4; D not resolved. The CDR3 is made up of 14 amino acids. Germline V gives CDR1 SNHLY, CDR2 FYNNEI. V lost 8 bases and J lost 5, with 15 bases in between. The CDR3 region is CASHLSSVNEKLFF. The CDR3 bases are TGTGCCAGCCATTTGTCATCGGTCAATGAAAAACTGTTTTTT.

The chain has TRBV25-1 and TRBJ2-3; perhaps TRBD2 as D (5 bases). Trimming took 1 base from V and 6 from J, leaving 8 bases between them. The CDR3 runs to 13 residues. The germline gives CDR1 MGHDK, CDR2 SYGVNS. CDR3 sequence reads: CASSEWELDTQYF. The CDR3 DNA sequence: TGTGCCAGCAGTGAATGGGAGCTGGATACGCAGTATTTT.

V is TRBV3-1 (or the pseudogene TRBV3-2) and J is TRBJ1-2, with 7 bases identical to TRBD1. The CDR3 covers 14 residues. V gave up 6 bases and J gave up 4 bases; unmatched junction bases: 8. CDR1 is LGHDT and CDR2 is YNNKEL in the germline V gene (reference sequence). CDR3 nucleotide sequence: TGTGCCAGCAGGCCGACAGGGAGAAGCTATGGCTACACCTTC. This sequence encodes CASRPTGRSYGYTF.

This chain connects TRBV5-1 to TRBJ1-3; no definite D call. CDR1 and CDR2 from the germline V gene are SGHRS and YFSETQ. The CDR3 is made up of 15 amino acids. Trimming cost V 4 bases and J 0 bases, with 11 bases left between them. This CDR3 reads CASSRDTSSGNTIYF. CDR3 in DNA: TGCGCCAGCAGCCGTGACACGTCCTCTGGAAACACCATATATTTT.

The chain carries TRBV18 and TRBJ1-5; 8 bases fit TRBD1. The CDR3 length is 15 residues. V shed 4 bases and J 4 bases; nucleotides not matched to a gene: 6. From germline, CDR1 is KGHSH and CDR2 LQKENI. CDR3: CASSLGTGVNQPQHF. The CDR3 DNA follows: TGTGCCAGCTCACTTGGGACAGGAGTTAATCAGCCCCAGCATTTT. Combining the CDR3 with reference TRBV18 and TRBJ1-5 gives the whole variable domain NAGVMQNPRHLVRRRGQEARLRCSPMKGHSHVYWYRQLPEEGLKFMVYLQKENIIDESGMPKERFSAEFPKEGPSILRIQQVVRGDSAAYFCASSLGTGVNQPQHFGDGTRLSIL.

This rearrangement joins TRBV5-4 to TRBJ1-3, with 9 bases fitting TRBD1. The CDR3 consists of 14 residues. CDR1 is SGHNT and CDR2 is YYREEE in the germline V gene (reference sequence). Losses at the gene ends were 0 bases for V and 8 bases for J; bases not matched to a gene: 3. CDR3 protein: CASSLGDRAHTIYF. CDR3 DNA: TGTGCCAGCAGCTTGGGGGACAGGGCCCACACCATATATTTT.